These 29 T cell receptor beta chains share one sample of origin, sequenced in a study of blood T cell repertoires in COVID-19. Measured with immunoSEQ multiplex PCR; TCRdb has only the in-frame clones, and not every one. Found here are approximately 110,000 clones, 92% of them singletons; the top ten hold about 2%. The sample was peripheral blood. Receptors originate from a man aged 50 to 59 with COVID-19, enrolled during active disease.

The V and J genes are TRBV6-2 or TRBV6-3 and TRBJ1-5; TRBD1 matches at 11 bases. The CDR3 sequence is 14 residues long. Germline CDR1 and CDR2: MNHEY and SVGEGT. V dropped 5 bases and J dropped 7; count of bases not matched to a gene: 4. Written as DNA, the CDR3 is TGTGCCAGCAGTACCGGGACAGGGGGGCAGCCCCAGCATTTT. Translating it yields CASSTGTGGQPQHF.

V gene TRBV18 combines with J gene TRBJ2-1, with D maybe TRBD1 (6 bases). The germline V gene has CDR1 KGHSH and CDR2 LQKENI. The V end lost 4 bases, the J end lost 0 bases, and 10 bases lay between the germline ends. The CDR3 loop spans 15 amino acids. CDR3 sequence reads: CASSRTVGSYNEQFF. The CDR3 nucleotides read TGTGCCAGCTCACGGACAGTGGGCTCCTACAATGAGCAGTTCTTC.

This chain joins TRBV7-9 and TRBJ2-5; D is ambiguous. The CDR3 has 13 amino acids. With 4 bases removed from V and 0 bases from J, the gap between germline ends came to 6 bases. The germline V gene encodes CDR1 SEHNR and CDR2 FQNEAQ (reference sequence). The CDR3 reads CASSWLNQETQYF. The CDR3 nucleotides read TGTGCCAGCAGCTGGCTGAACCAAGAGACCCAGTACTTC.

The chain has TRBV11-2 and TRBJ2-7, with a tentative D call TRBD2 (5 bases). V dropped 5 bases and J dropped 7 bases, with 18 bases sitting between them. CDR3 size: 14 residues. CDR1 and CDR2 (germline): SGHAT, FQNNGV. The CDR3 sequence: CASSRSLVSGEQYV. The CDR3 bases are TGTGCCAGCAGCCGTTCTCTCGTCTCGGGGGAGCAGTACGTC.

The chain joins TRBV9 to TRBJ1-3; D is ambiguous. Germline V gives CDR1 SGDLS, CDR2 YYNGEE. This CDR3 is 14 amino acids long. V lost 1 base and J 8 bases, leaving 13 bases between the germline ends. CDR3 sequence: CASSVRYSGDTIYF. In nucleotides, the CDR3 is TGTGCCAGCAGCGTACGGTACAGTGGCGACACCATATATTTT.

This rearrangement joins TRBV9 to TRBJ1-5; a weak D match, TRBD1 (6 bases). This CDR3 has 15 amino acids. Germline assignment: CDR1 SGDLS and CDR2 YYNGEE. V was trimmed by 3 bases and J by 3 bases, leaving 13 bases between them. CDR3 bases: TGTGCCAGCAGCGAGTCAGGGGTGGTCAATCAGCCCCAGCATTTT. It specifies CASSESGVVNQPQHF.

The rearrangement links TRBV2 to TRBJ2-3; D is unresolved. Trimming cost V 4 bases and J 2 bases, with 13 bases left between them. This CDR3 has 15 amino acids. Germline V gene lookup returns CDR1 SNHLY and CDR2 FYNNEI. The CDR3 sequence: CASSGSASFTDTQYF. The CDR3 DNA sequence: TGTGCCAGCAGTGGATCAGCGTCCTTCACAGATACGCAGTATTTT.

The CDR3 DNA reads as TGTGCCAGCAGCTTCGGGACAGTCTATGGCTACACCTTC. Protein sequence: CASSFGTVYGYTF. The chain joins TRBV5-6 to TRBJ1-2, with TRBD1 identical over 7 bases. V was pared by 2 bases and J by 4 bases, with 2 bases of the junction left unmatched. Germline CDR1 SGHDT, CDR2 YYEEEE. This CDR3 spans 13 amino acids.

The V gene is TRBV3-1 (or the pseudogene TRBV3-2), the J gene TRBJ1-1, with D tentatively TRBD1 (6 bases). This CDR3 contains 15 residues. The V and J ends lost 0 bases and 5 bases respectively, with 13 bases between them. Germline V gene sequence: CDR1 LGHDT, CDR2 YNNKEL (reference sequence). The CDR3 DNA follows: TGTGCCAGCAGCCAAGATGTAGGGGGTGGAACTGAAGCTTTCTTT. Translated: CASSQDVGGGTEAFF.

The chain is built from TRBV29-1 and TRBJ2-5; TRBD2 is a possible D gene (7 bases). Germline CDR1 reads SQVTM; CDR2 reads ANQGSEA. The V and J ends lost 4 bases and 4 bases respectively, with 16 bases between them. There are 14 residues in the CDR3. CDR3 loop: CSVVGGAVGETQYF. As DNA, the CDR3 is TGCAGCGTTGTTGGGGGGGCCGTGGGAGAGACCCAGTACTTC.

This clone was observed a few times. The gene calls are TRBV30 and TRBJ1-3; 7 nucleotides line up with TRBD1. Germline loops: CDR1 GTSNPN, CDR2 SVGIG (reference sequence). The CDR3 spans 15 residues. V lost 1 base, J lost 2 bases, and 5 bases stayed unmatched. The chain's CDR3 is CAWSDMTGPGNTIYF. CDR3 bases: TGTGCCTGGAGTGACATGACAGGGCCTGGAAACACCATATATTTT.

V is TRBV29-1 and J is TRBJ2-5; no clear D. CDR3 length equals 13 residues. V lost 3 bases and J 5 bases, leaving 13 bases between the germline ends. The germline V gene encodes CDR1 SQVTM and CDR2 ANQGSEA. The CDR3 DNA reads TGCAGCGTTGACTGGAGTAGCTTGGAGACCCAGTACTTC. Its protein product is CSVDWSSLETQYF.

With regard to this clone: Germline is not matched at one junction end, which may reflect a read error. The genes are TRBV7-7 and TRBJ1-6; D is ambiguous. The germline V gene encodes CDR1 SSHAT and CDR2 FNYEAQ (reference sequence). This CDR3 contains 13 residues. This CDR3 is CASSFKEGSPLHF. The CDR3 DNA follows: TGTGCTAGCAGCTTTAAGGAGGGTTCACCCCTCCACTTT.

J is TRBJ2-3 and V is TRBV5-5, with 9 nucleotides matching TRBD1. The germline CDR1 and CDR2 sequences are SGHKS and YYEKEE (reference sequence). V was clipped by 4 bases and J by 2 bases; unmatched bases: 5. The CDR3 runs to 15 residues. The CDR3 DNA reads as TGTGCCAGCAGCCTAGACAGGGGGTTCACAGATACGCAGTATTTT. Translation gives CASSLDRGFTDTQYF.

The V call is TRBV5-1, the J call TRBJ2-2; TRBD2 agrees at 11 bases. CDR1 and CDR2 from the germline V gene are SGHRS and YFSETQ. CDR3 length: 16 residues. J gave up 5 bases and V 1 base, and 4 bases lay outside the gene matches. The CDR3: CASSLTSGSKTGELFF. CDR3 in DNA: TGCGCCAGCAGCTTGACTAGCGGGAGTAAAACCGGGGAGCTGTTTTTT.

The V gene is TRBV18, the J gene TRBJ1-5; 7 bases are a match to TRBD1. The germline V gene has CDR1 KGHSH and CDR2 LQKENI. J was trimmed by 5 bases and V by 4 bases; bases with no gene match: 2. The CDR3 runs 13 residues. This chain's CDR3 is CASSRGTDQPQHF. For the CDR3, the DNA is TGTGCCAGCTCACGGGGGACAGATCAGCCCCAGCATTTT.

About this clone itself: One end of the junction fails to match germline, which may point to a read error. The chain couples TRBV24-1 to TRBJ2-2; possible D gene TRBD1, 7 bases. The length of the CDR3 is 15 residues. Germline lookup yields CDR1 KGHDR and CDR2 SFDVKD. The DNA of the CDR3 is TGTGCCACCGGTGACAGGGACTCAATCACCGGGGAGCTGTTTTTT. Residues: CATGDRDSITGELFF.

J is TRBJ2-5 and V is TRBV18, with D unresolved. Trimming stripped 0 bases from V and 5 bases from J, with 4 bases between. The V gene's germline CDR1 is KGHSH and CDR2 LQKENI. The CDR3 extends over 12 amino acids. The CDR3 DNA follows: TGTGCCAGCTCACCACCGGAGGAGACCCAGTACTTC. Its protein is CASSPPEETQYF.

The genes are TRBV20-1 and TRBJ2-7, with 9 positions matching TRBD1. V shed 3 bases, J shed 4 bases, and the junction held 7 bases outside the gene matches. This CDR3 has 14 residues. The germline V gene has CDR1 DFQATT and CDR2 SNEGSKA (reference sequence). The CDR3 reads CSASSGTGLYEQYF. Here the CDR3 DNA reads TGCAGTGCTAGTTCCGGGACAGGGTTGTACGAGCAGTACTTC.

The table lists this clone with a count of one. The CDR3 DNA reads TGTGCCAGCAGTTTCTCGAGCATTGATGGCAATCAGCCCCAGCATTTT. Amino acids: CASSFSSIDGNQPQHF. The V and J genes are TRBV28 and TRBJ1-5; D unclear. Trimming stripped 3 bases from V and 2 bases from J, with 14 bases between. There are 16 residues in the CDR3. The germline CDR1 and CDR2 sequences are MDHEN and SYDVKM.

The chain couples TRBV24-1 to TRBJ2-1; 12 nucleotides align to TRBD2. Germline values: CDR1 KGHDR, CDR2 SFDVKD. J was trimmed by 9 bases and V by 5 bases; bases with no gene match: 4. CDR3 length: 14 residues. The CDR3 spells CATSGLAGVSEQFF. The CDR3 DNA follows: TGTGCCACCAGTGGACTAGCGGGAGTAAGTGAGCAGTTCTTC.

This chain joins TRBV3-1 (or the pseudogene TRBV3-2) and TRBJ2-2; 7 bases align to TRBD2. The V and J ends lost 1 base and 4 bases, in that order; junction bases with no gene match: 6. The CDR3 consists of 16 residues. Germline V gives CDR1 LGHDT, CDR2 YNNKEL (reference sequence). CDR3 sequence reads: CASSQAKAGLTGELFF. The DNA for the CDR3 is TGTGCCAGCAGCCAAGCTAAAGCGGGACTCACCGGGGAGCTGTTTTTT.

The J gene is TRBJ2-5, the V gene TRBV9; TRBD1 matches 10 bases. The CDR3 covers 14 residues. V trimming: 3 bases; J trimming: 5 bases; junction bases outside the gene matches: 4. Per germline, CDR1 SGDLS and CDR2 YYNGEE. DNA for the CDR3: TGTGCCAGCAGCGGACAGGGGGCAGGGGAGACCCAGTACTTC. Its protein is CASSGQGAGETQYF.

This CDR3 is CASSVAGGLKETQYF. The CDR3, as DNA: TGTGCCAGCAGCGTAGCCGGGGGGCTCAAAGAGACCCAGTACTTC. The chain is built from TRBV9 and TRBJ2-5; possible D gene TRBD2, 7 bases. CDR1 is SGDLS and CDR2 is YYNGEE in the germline V gene. V was trimmed by 0 bases and J by 3 bases, leaving 12 bases between them. The CDR3 sequence is 15 residues long.

This chain joins TRBV9 and TRBJ2-3, with a weak D call TRBD1 (5 bases). Germline-derived CDR1 and CDR2 are SGDLS and YYNGEE. The CDR3 is made up of 14 amino acids. V was pared by 3 bases and J by 4 bases, with 12 bases between. Here the CDR3 DNA reads TGTGCCAGCAGCGGAACAGGTATCCCAGATACGCAGTATTTT. As protein: CASSGTGIPDTQYF.

The chain combines TRBV7-9 with TRBJ2-7; 7 bases match TRBD1. Per germline, CDR1 SEHNR and CDR2 FQNEAQ (reference sequence). CDR3 length: 14 amino acids. The V and J ends lost 4 bases and 9 bases, in that order; junction bases with no gene match: 12. Here the CDR3 DNA reads TGTGCCAGCAGCTCGGAGGTGACAGGGATTGGGCAGTACTTC. Translated: CASSSEVTGIGQYF.

The chain joins TRBV11-2 to TRBJ2-7, with 9 nucleotides matching TRBD2. Trimming at V came to 4 bases and at J to 2 bases, leaving 9 bases not matched to a gene. The CDR3 has 16 residues. CDR1 SGHAT and CDR2 FQNNGV come from the germline V gene. The CDR3 loop reads CASSSEGAGGTYEQYV. Written as DNA, the CDR3 is TGTGCCAGCAGCTCCGAAGGCGCGGGAGGGACCTACGAGCAGTACGTC.

The J gene is TRBJ1-5, the V gene TRBV7-2; D is unresolved. Deletions cut 1 base from V and 0 bases from J, with 7 bases between. Germline CDR1 SGHTA, CDR2 FQGNSA. This CDR3 is built from 15 residues. CDR3 in amino acids: CASSLVLNSNQPQHF. The DNA for the CDR3 is TGTGCCAGCAGCTTAGTTCTAAATAGCAATCAGCCCCAGCATTTT.

This clone occurred once. The chain has TRBV30 and TRBJ1-1; weak D call: TRBD1 (5 bases). This CDR3 has 11 amino acids. Germline lookup yields CDR1 GTSNPN and CDR2 SVGIG (reference sequence). CDR3 loop: CRGLMNTEAFF. CDR3 DNA sequence: TGTCGGGGACTGATGAACACTGAAGCTTTCTTT.